What follows is one TCR beta chain and its context. Antigen specificity is unknown. The data were obtained in a study of T cell responses to AZD1222 COVID-19 vaccine. The CDR3 sequence is 12 residues long. V lost 3 bases to trimming and J lost 5 bases, with 5 bases between them. CDR1 LGHDT and CDR2 YNNKEL come from the germline V gene (reference sequence). Points from the study as a whole: Within unmutated variant regions lay the reported targets of nearly half of spike-specific TCRs.

Data came from immunoSEQ multiplex PCR; TCRdb stores just in-frame clones and leaves some out. The table records about 180,000 clones, about 93% of them present only once. The receptor was derived from an adult who received the MenACWY meningococcal vaccine as a control. The sample was peripheral blood, taken 28 days after the second dose of the MenACWY control vaccine. The genes are TRBV3-1 (or the pseudogene TRBV3-2) and TRBJ1-3; tentatively, D is TRBD1 (5 bases). Here the CDR3 reads CASSQDRNTIYF. CDR3 sequence (DNA): TGTGCCAGCAGCCAGGACAGAAACACCATATATTTT.